What follows are 24 T cell receptor beta chains derived from one specimen sequenced in a study of blood T cell repertoires in COVID-19. TCRdb's table, derived via immunoSEQ multiplex PCR, lists solely in-frame clones and lacks some. In the table there are approximately 250,000 clones, 83% of which are singletons. The sequenced sample was peripheral blood. The receptors were gathered from a man in his 60s who had recovered from COVID-19.

This sequence joins TRBV5-1 and TRBJ2-5; D is perhaps TRBD2 (6 bases). The CDR3 runs 15 residues. Germline V gene sequence: CDR1 SGHRS, CDR2 YFSETQ. Trimming shortened V by 4 bases and J by 1 base, and 14 bases separated the two germline ends. For the CDR3, the DNA is TGCGCCAGCAGCCCTCCTGCGGGAATCCAAGAGACCCAGTACTTC. It translates to CASSPPAGIQETQYF.

The genes are TRBV5-4 and TRBJ2-2, with 8 bases that match TRBD1. CDR3 length: 13 residues. The V and J ends lost 2 bases and 6 bases, in that order; junction bases with no gene match: 0. Germline loops: CDR1 SGHNT, CDR2 YYREEE (reference sequence). CDR3 sequence: CASSLQGAGELFF. The CDR3 DNA reads as TGTGCCAGCAGCTTACAGGGGGCCGGGGAGCTGTTTTTT.

The V call is TRBV14, the J call TRBJ1-4; D remains ambiguous. Trimming shortened V by 0 bases and J by 7 bases, and 12 bases separated the two germline ends. The CDR3 covers 15 residues. Germline values: CDR1 SGHDN, CDR2 FVKESK. CDR3 loop: CASSQDDYPGEKLFF. The DNA for the CDR3 is TGTGCCAGCAGCCAAGACGACTACCCGGGTGAAAAACTGTTTTTT.

This chain uses TRBV2 with TRBJ1-2, with 7 bases lining up with TRBD1. V dropped 6 bases and J dropped 7; count of bases not matched to a gene: 11. From germline, CDR1 is SNHLY and CDR2 FYNNEI. The CDR3 extends over 14 amino acids. CDR3 amino acids: CASRGSRGRGGYTF. The CDR3 coding sequence is TGTGCCAGCAGGGGGAGCAGGGGGAGAGGTGGCTACACCTTC.

The genes are TRBV29-1 and TRBJ2-2, with D perhaps TRBD1 (5 bases). V lost 7 bases to trimming and J lost 0 bases, with 12 bases between them. This CDR3 has 14 amino acids. The germline gives CDR1 SQVTM, CDR2 ANQGSEA. CDR3 residues: CSAVGRTNTGELFF. The CDR3 DNA reads TGCAGCGCCGTGGGGCGGACGAACACCGGGGAGCTGTTTTTT.

The chain is built from TRBV6-2 or TRBV6-3 and TRBJ1-3; TRBD1 is a possible D gene (6 bases). Germline CDR1 MNHEY, CDR2 SVGEGT. This CDR3 has 16 residues. Between the trimmed V and J ends, which lost 5 bases and 0 bases, there was a span of 14 bases. The CDR3: CASSDPGQTSGNTIYF. Written as DNA, the CDR3 is TGTGCCAGCAGTGATCCGGGACAAACCTCTGGAAACACCATATATTTT.

This clone appeared a few times. CDR3 sequence (DNA): TGTGCCAGCAGCTTAGCCCGGGACTCCCGCACAGATACGCAGTATTTT. This codes for CASSLARDSRTDTQYF. This chain uses TRBV7-9 with TRBJ2-3; D is possibly TRBD2 (6 bases). This CDR3 contains 16 residues. The ends were cut back, 0 bases at V and 1 base at J, with 11 bases in the middle. Germline CDR1 and CDR2: SEHNR and FQNEAQ (reference sequence).

The chain is built from TRBV2 and TRBJ1-2; unclear D gene. CDR1 and CDR2 (germline): SNHLY, FYNNEI. Trimming cost V 5 bases and J 2 bases, with 6 bases left between them. The CDR3 is made up of 12 amino acids. DNA for the CDR3: TGTGCCAGCAGTCTAGAAAACTATGGCTACACCTTC. Protein: CASSLENYGYTF.

The J gene is TRBJ2-1, the V gene TRBV9; no clear D gene. Germline values: CDR1 SGDLS, CDR2 YYNGEE. The CDR3 totals 15 residues. The V end was cut by 0 bases, the J end by 0 bases, with 7 bases between. CDR3 sequence: CASSVDPGSYNEQFF. The CDR3 DNA reads TGTGCCAGCAGCGTAGATCCCGGCTCCTACAATGAGCAGTTCTTC.

The chain recombines TRBV5-1 with TRBJ1-2, with D possibly being TRBD1 (6 bases). The germline V gene encodes CDR1 SGHRS and CDR2 YFSETQ. V was pared by 2 bases and J by 8 bases, with 10 bases between. The CDR3 covers 12 residues. This chain's CDR3 is CASSFRGSGYTF. CDR3 sequence (DNA): TGCGCCAGCAGCTTCAGGGGTAGCGGCTACACCTTC.

This clone was counted a few times. The gene calls are TRBV28 and TRBJ2-1; D perhaps matches TRBD1 (6 bases). CDR1 is MDHEN, CDR2 SYDVKM, per germline. V shed 6 bases and J shed 1 base, with 16 bases lying between them. The CDR3 has 16 residues. The CDR3, as DNA: TGTGCCAGCAGATTAGACAGGCACTTATCCTACAATGAGCAGTTCTTC. Amino acids: CASRLDRHLSYNEQFF.

The chain joins TRBV7-2 to TRBJ2-1; possible D gene TRBD1, 6 bases. Between the trimmed V and J ends, which lost 5 bases and 3 bases, there was a span of 20 bases. Germline-derived CDR1 and CDR2 are SGHTA and FQGNSA. The CDR3 totals 17 residues. CDR3 residues: CASSAQSRGKGYNEQFF. The CDR3 nucleotides read TGTGCCAGCAGCGCTCAATCCAGGGGAAAGGGCTACAATGAGCAGTTCTTC.

The chain carries TRBV6-5 and TRBJ2-5, with 8 positions matching TRBD1. This CDR3 is 14 amino acids long. From germline, CDR1 is MNHEY and CDR2 SVGAGI. V shed 6 bases and J 4 bases; nucleotides not matched to a gene: 7. In DNA, the CDR3 is TGTGCCAGCAGGCTTGACAGGGGAATAGAGACCCAGTACTTC. Residues: CASRLDRGIETQYF.

The chain uses TRBV14 and TRBJ1-4, with a weak D call TRBD1 (5 bases). Germline CDR1 SGHDN, CDR2 FVKESK. The CDR3 sequence is 15 residues long. Deletions cut 1 base from V and 7 bases from J, with 13 bases between. This CDR3 is CASSQVAGYGEKLFF. The CDR3 nucleotides read TGTGCCAGCAGCCAAGTCGCAGGGTACGGTGAAAAACTGTTTTTT.

CDR3 in amino acids: CASSQDPGVGTEAFF. The DNA for the CDR3 is TGCGCCAGCAGCCAAGATCCGGGGGTGGGCACTGAAGCTTTCTTT. The chain combines TRBV4-1 with TRBJ1-1, with D possibly matching TRBD1 (5 bases). Trimming stripped 0 bases from V and 4 bases from J, with 12 bases between. This CDR3 spans 15 amino acids. Germline values: CDR1 MGHRA, CDR2 YSYEKL.

The V and J genes are TRBV19 and TRBJ2-1; 10 nucleotides align to TRBD2. Per the germline V gene, CDR1 is LNHDA and CDR2 is SQIVND (reference sequence). V lost 6 bases and J lost 4; bases outside the gene matches: 6. The CDR3 consists of 15 residues. CDR3 coding DNA: TGTGCCAGTAGACGGGCTAGCGGGGGTTACAATGAGCAGTTCTTC. This encodes CASRRASGGYNEQFF.

The rearrangement joins TRBV18 to TRBJ1-2; TRBD1 matches 7 bases. Germline values: CDR1 KGHSH, CDR2 LQKENI. The CDR3 totals 14 residues. V trimming: 3 bases; J trimming: 4 bases; junction bases outside the gene matches: 5. CDR3 loop: CASSPARGIYGYTF. The CDR3 DNA reads as TGTGCCAGCTCACCGGCCAGGGGGATCTATGGCTACACCTTC.

The J gene is TRBJ2-1, the V gene TRBV4-1, with a possible D match to TRBD2 (6 bases). With 4 bases removed from V and 9 bases from J, the gap between germline ends came to 16 bases. The CDR3 spans 14 residues. Germline V CDR1 and CDR2: MGHRA, YSYEKL. CDR3 sequence (DNA): TGCGCCAGCAGCCCCCAAGGGGACTGGGGTGAGCAGTTCTTC. Translation gives CASSPQGDWGEQFF.

This chain links TRBV9 with TRBJ2-3, with TRBD1 identical over 9 bases. With V trimmed by 0 bases and J by 4 bases, 6 bases remained unmatched. There are 16 residues in the CDR3. From germline, CDR1 is SGDLS and CDR2 YYNGEE. CDR3 sequence reads: CASSVGQGGTADTQYF. CDR3 DNA: TGTGCCAGCAGCGTAGGACAGGGGGGAACCGCAGATACGCAGTATTTT.

The chain has TRBV9 and TRBJ2-5; TRBD2 matches at 10 bases. With 3 bases clipped from V and 1 base from J, the junction kept 6 bases outside the gene matches. CDR3 size: 16 residues. Germline V gene sequence: CDR1 SGDLS, CDR2 YYNGEE. This CDR3 is CASSELSGRAQETQYF. The CDR3 DNA sequence: TGTGCCAGCAGCGAATTGAGCGGGAGGGCCCAAGAGACCCAGTACTTC.

The chain couples TRBV15 to TRBJ2-7; TRBD2 is a possible D gene (6 bases). The CDR3 totals 16 residues. V was shortened by 5 bases and J by 1 base, with 18 bases between the two germline ends. Germline CDR1 reads LNHNV; CDR2 reads YYDKDF (reference sequence). The CDR3 spells CATSGLLGGESYEQYF. The CDR3 DNA reads TGTGCCACCAGCGGCCTACTGGGCGGGGAGTCCTACGAGCAGTACTTC. The complete variable domain, with remaining parts taken from reference TRBV15 and TRBJ2-7, reads DAMVIQNPRYQVTQFGKPVTLSCSQTLNHNVMYWYQQKSSQAPKLLFHYYDKDFNNEADTPDNFQSRRPNTSFCFLDIRSPGLGDTAMYLCATSGLLGGESYEQYFGPGTRLTVT.

The chain recombines TRBV5-1 with TRBJ2-7, with 13 bases fitting TRBD2. V gave up 4 bases and J gave up 3 bases; unmatched junction bases: 13. Germline V gene data show CDR1 as SGHRS and CDR2 as YFSETQ. The CDR3 has 18 amino acids. The CDR3 region has the DNA TGCGCCAGCAGCCCGGCCCGTTTGGGACTAGCGGGAATCTACGAGCAGTACTTC. This gives the protein CASSPARLGLAGIYEQYF.

This clone appeared a few times. V is TRBV3-1 (or the pseudogene TRBV3-2) and J is TRBJ1-1; TRBD1 matches 8 bases. The germline V gene has CDR1 LGHDT and CDR2 YNNKEL (reference sequence). The CDR3 has 14 residues. Losses at the gene ends were 4 bases for V and 11 bases for J; bases not matched to a gene: 12. The CDR3 nucleotides read TGTGCCAGCAGCCCCATTGGACAGGGCTCGAGCGCTTTCTTT. Translation: CASSPIGQGSSAFF.

The chain uses TRBV20-1 and TRBJ1-2; no definite D call. The V end lost 3 bases, the J end lost 0 bases, and 11 bases lay between the germline ends. CDR1 is DFQATT, CDR2 SNEGSKA, per germline (reference sequence). The CDR3 length is 14 residues. CDR3 bases: TGCAGTGCTAGTGGAGGCGGAGCTAACTATGGCTACACCTTC. This gives the protein CSASGGGANYGYTF.